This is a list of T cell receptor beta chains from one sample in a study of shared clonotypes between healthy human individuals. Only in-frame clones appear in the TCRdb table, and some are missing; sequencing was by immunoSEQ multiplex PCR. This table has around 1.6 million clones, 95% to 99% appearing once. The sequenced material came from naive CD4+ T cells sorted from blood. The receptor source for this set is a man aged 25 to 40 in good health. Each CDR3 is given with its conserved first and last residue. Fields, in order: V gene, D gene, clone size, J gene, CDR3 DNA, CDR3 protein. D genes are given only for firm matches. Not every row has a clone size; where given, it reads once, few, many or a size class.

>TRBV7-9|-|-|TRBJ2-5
TGTGCCAGCAAGGGGCCCCTCGGAAAAGAGACCCAGTACTTC
CASKGPLGKETQYF
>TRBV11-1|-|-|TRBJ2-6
TGTGCCAGCAGCTTTGTATCGGGAAAGGCTGGGGCCAACGTCCTGACTTTC
CASSFVSGKAGANVLTF
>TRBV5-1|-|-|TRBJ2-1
TGCGCCAGCAGCCCTGGTGGAGGTGGCAATGAGCAGTTCTTC
CASSPGGGGNEQFF
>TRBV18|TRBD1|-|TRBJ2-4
TGTGCCAGCTCACCACTCGGGACAGGGTCAAGGGGACAAGCCAAAAACATTCAGTACTTC
CASSPLGTGSRGQAKNIQYF
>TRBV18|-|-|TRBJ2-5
TGTGCCAGCTCACGCTTCCGGGACTCCCAAGAGACCCAGTACTTC
CASSRFRDSQETQYF
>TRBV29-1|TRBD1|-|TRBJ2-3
TGCAGCGTTGCACAGGGGCCAGATACGCAGTATTTT
CSVAQGPDTQYF
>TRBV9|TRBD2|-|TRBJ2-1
TGTGCCAGCAGCGTAGCCCCTAGCGGGAAAGTGGGTGAGCAGTTCTTC
CASSVAPSGKVGEQFF
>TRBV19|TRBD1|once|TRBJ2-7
TGTGCCACCACCAAGATGACAGGGGTTTCCTACGAGCAGTACTTC
CATTKMTGVSYEQYF
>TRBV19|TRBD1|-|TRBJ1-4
TGTGCCAGTAGTGTCGGGACAGGGAATGAAAAACTGTTTTTT
CASSVGTGNEKLFF
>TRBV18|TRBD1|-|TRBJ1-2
TGTGCCAGCTCACCCCGGGACAGGAGTAACTATGGCTACACCTTC
CASSPRDRSNYGYTF
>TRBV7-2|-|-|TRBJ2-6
TGTGCCAGCAGCTTAGGACCCAGCTCTGGGGCCAACGTCCTGACTTTC
CASSLGPSSGANVLTF
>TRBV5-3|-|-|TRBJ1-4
TGTGCCAGAACAAGGGAGGGTTATGAAAAACTGTTTTTT
CARTREGYEKLFF
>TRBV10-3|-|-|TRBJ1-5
TGTGCCATCGGAGCAGGGGATAGCAATCAGCCCCAGCATTTT
CAIGAGDSNQPQHF
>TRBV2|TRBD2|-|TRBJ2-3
TGTGCCAGCGGGGCTAGCGGAGGGGATACGCAGTATTTT
CASGASGGDTQYF
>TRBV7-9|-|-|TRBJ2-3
TGTGCCAGCAGCTTAGGGGCGGTTGATACGCAGTATTTT
CASSLGAVDTQYF
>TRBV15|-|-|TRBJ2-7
TGTGCCACCAGCAGGGAGGCGGATTCCTACGAGCAGTACTTC
CATSREADSYEQYF
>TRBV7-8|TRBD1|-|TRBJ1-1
TGTGCCAGCAGCTTAGCTCAGGGGGCCCTCACTGAAGCTTTCTTT
CASSLAQGALTEAFF
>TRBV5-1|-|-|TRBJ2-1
TGCGCCAGCAGCTGGGCACAGGGTCTCGATGAGCAGTTCTTC
CASSWAQGLDEQFF
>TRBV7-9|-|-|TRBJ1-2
TGTGCCAGCACCAAAGGAGGGGCCGGGGGCGGCTATGGCTACACCTTC
CASTKGGAGGGYGYTF
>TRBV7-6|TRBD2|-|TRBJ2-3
TGTGCCAGCAGCCAACTAGCGGGTGACACAGATACGCAGTATTTT
CASSQLAGDTDTQYF
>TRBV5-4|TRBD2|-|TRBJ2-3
TGTGCCAGCAGCCCCCCTACTAGCGGACCCACAGATACGCAGTATTTT
CASSPPTSGPTDTQYF
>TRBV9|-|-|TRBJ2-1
TGTGCCAGCAGCGGACGGGAGTCGGGCAATGAGCAGTTCTTC
CASSGRESGNEQFF
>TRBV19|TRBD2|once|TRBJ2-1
TGTGCCAGTAGTATAGCCGGAGGAGCGGGGGGATTCTACAATGAGCAGTTCTTC
CASSIAGGAGGFYNEQFF
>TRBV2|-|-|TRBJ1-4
TGTGCCAGCACCGAGGGGTCAGGAGGAAAGCGTAATGAAAAACTGTTTTTT
CASTEGSGGKRNEKLFF
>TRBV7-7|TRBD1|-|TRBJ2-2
TGTGCCAGCAGCGGCGGGACAGGGGATCGGGAGCTGTTTTTT
CASSGGTGDRELFF
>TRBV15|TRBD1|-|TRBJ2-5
TGTGCCACCAGCAGAGGGACAGGCCAAGAGACCCAGTACTTC
CATSRGTGQETQYF
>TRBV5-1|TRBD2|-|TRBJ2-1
TGCGCCAGCGGACTAGCGGAGTACAATGAGCAGTTCTTC
CASGLAEYNEQFF
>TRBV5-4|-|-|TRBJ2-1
TGTGCCAGCAGCCTCGCGGGACGGAGCTCCTACAATGAGCAGTTCTTC
CASSLAGRSSYNEQFF
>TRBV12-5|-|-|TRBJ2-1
TGTGCTAGTGGTTTGGTAATCGGGCAACCTGCCTCCTACAATGAGCAGTTCTTC
CASGLVIGQPASYNEQFF
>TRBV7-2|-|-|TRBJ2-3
TGTGCCAGCAGCCCCGTTCAGGGGATCCGGGATACGCAGTATTTT
CASSPVQGIRDTQYF
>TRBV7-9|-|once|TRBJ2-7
TGTGCCAGCAGCCGTCTCCAGGGGCTACGCGCGAGGGAGCAGTACTTC
CASSRLQGLRAREQYF
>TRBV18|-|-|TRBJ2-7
TGTGCCAGCTCACCACGGCCGACGGGCAACGAGCAGTACTTC
CASSPRPTGNEQYF
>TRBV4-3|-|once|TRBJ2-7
TGCGCCAGCAGCCAAGGTGGTGGCGCGCAGTACTTC
CASSQGGGAQYF
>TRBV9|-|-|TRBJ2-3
TGTGCCAGCAGCGTAAGGGGGGGTGTAGGCACAGATACGCAGTATTTT
CASSVRGGVGTDTQYF
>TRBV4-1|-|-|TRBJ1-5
TGCGCCAGCAGCCATATTGCCCTAGTAGAGGATCAGCCCCAGCATTTT
CASSHIALVEDQPQHF
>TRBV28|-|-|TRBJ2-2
TGTGCCAGCAGTTTAGGAGGCACCGGGGAGCTGTTTTTT
CASSLGGTGELFF
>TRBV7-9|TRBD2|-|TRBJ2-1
TGTGCCAGCAGCCCCGGACTAGCGGGACGGGATGAGCAGTTCTTC
CASSPGLAGRDEQFF
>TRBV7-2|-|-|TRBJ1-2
TGTGCCAGCAGCTTGACGCATCGAGGGGCAGGGGCCGGCTACACCTTC
CASSLTHRGAGAGYTF
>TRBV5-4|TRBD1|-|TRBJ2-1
TGTGCCAGCAGCCCTGCTATCACAGGGGGTTTTCGAAATGAGCAGTTCTTC
CASSPAITGGFRNEQFF
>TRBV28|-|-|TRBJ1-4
TGTGCCAGCAGCGTACAGAATGAAAAACTGTTTTTT
CASSVQNEKLFF
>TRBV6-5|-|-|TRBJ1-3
TGTGCCAGCGGGGTTTCGGGAAACACCATATATTTT
CASGVSGNTIYF
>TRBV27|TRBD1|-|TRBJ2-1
TGTGCCAGCAGGGCAGAGGACAGGCGTTACAATGAGCAGTTCTTC
CASRAEDRRYNEQFF
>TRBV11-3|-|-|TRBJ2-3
TGTGCCAGCAGCCGAGATTCAGATACGCAGTATTTT
CASSRDSDTQYF
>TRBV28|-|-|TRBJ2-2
TGTGCCAGCAGTTTACGGCAGGGGTTGGGGGAGCTGTTTTTT
CASSLRQGLGELFF
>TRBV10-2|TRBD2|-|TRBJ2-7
TGCGCCAGCAGTGAGTCGAGAGATAGCGGGAGTTACGAGCAGTACTTC
CASSESRDSGSYEQYF
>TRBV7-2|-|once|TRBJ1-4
TGTGCCAGCAGCGGGGGGCCTAATGAAAAACTGTTTTTT
CASSGGPNEKLFF
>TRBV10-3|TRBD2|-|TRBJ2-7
TGTGCCATCACCATGCGGGAGGGCTCCTACGAGCAGTACTTC
CAITMREGSYEQYF
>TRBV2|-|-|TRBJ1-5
TGTGCCAGCAGGGGAACAGGGTTCGGGCCCCAGCATTTT
CASRGTGFGPQHF
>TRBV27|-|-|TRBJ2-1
TGTGCCAGCAGCTTCCGGAATGAGCAGTTCTTC
CASSFRNEQFF
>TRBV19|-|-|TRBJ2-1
TGTGCCAGTAGTATCGAGGGGCGCGATAGTAATGAGCAGTTCTTC
CASSIEGRDSNEQFF
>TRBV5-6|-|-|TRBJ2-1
TGTGCCAGCAGCATCGCTAGCCCGAGGCGAGTCGATGAGCAGTTCTTC
CASSIASPRRVDEQFF
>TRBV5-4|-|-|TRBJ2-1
TGTGCCAGCAGCCAGGACAACTCACGGTACAATGAGCAGTTCTTC
CASSQDNSRYNEQFF
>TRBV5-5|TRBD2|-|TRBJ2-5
TGTGCCAGCTCTACAGCGGGGGAGACCCAGTACTTC
CASSTAGETQYF
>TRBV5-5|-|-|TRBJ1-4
TGTGCCAGCAGCCCCCCCCATCTGGGAACTAATGAAAAACTGTTTTTT
CASSPPHLGTNEKLFF
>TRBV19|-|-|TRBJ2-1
TGTGCCAGTAGTGCGACAGCGCTCAATGAGCAGTTCTTC
CASSATALNEQFF
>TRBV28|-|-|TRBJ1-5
TGTGCCGGGGGCTCGGTCAATCAGCCCCAGCATTTT
CAGGSVNQPQHF
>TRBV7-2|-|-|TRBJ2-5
TGTGCCAGCACCCCGGTCGGGGAGACCCAGTACTTC
CASTPVGETQYF
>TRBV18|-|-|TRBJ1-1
TGTGCCAGCTCACCACCCGGCCAGGGGCCTTTCTTT
CASSPPGQGPFF